Listed here is a single T cell receptor (beta chain). Trimming took 3 bases from V and 3 from J, leaving 11 bases between them. The CDR3 extends over 14 amino acids. When the RNA was reverse transcribed, random hexamers were used with an input of about 0.5 to 1 ug. Each CDR3 protein gets one entry after TCRdb re-called the immunoSEQ multiplex PCR reads with MiXCR. Of approximately 150,000 distinct CDR3 sequences listed, around 94% are singletons. Peripheral blood CD8+ and CD4+ T cells were profiled by TCR beta sequencing. The data are from a study of CD8 T cells in Susac syndrome. The sequencing sample was made of CD4+ T cells from PBMCs. The rearrangement uses TRBV12-3 or TRBV12-4 and TRBJ2-5; D is unclear. This clonotype originated in a human donor in good health. The chain's CDR3 is CASSLRTNEETQYF. DNA for the CDR3: TGTGCCAGCAGTTTGAGAACGAATGAAGAGACCCAGTACTTC.